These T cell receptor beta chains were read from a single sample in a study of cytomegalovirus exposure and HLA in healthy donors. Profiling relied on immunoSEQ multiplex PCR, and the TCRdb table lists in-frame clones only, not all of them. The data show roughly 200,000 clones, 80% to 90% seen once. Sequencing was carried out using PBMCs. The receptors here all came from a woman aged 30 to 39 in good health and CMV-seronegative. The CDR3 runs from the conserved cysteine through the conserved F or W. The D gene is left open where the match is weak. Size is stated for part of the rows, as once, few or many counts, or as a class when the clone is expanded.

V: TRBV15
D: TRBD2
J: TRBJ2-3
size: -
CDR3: CATSRDYASGDTQYF
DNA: TGTGCCACCAGCAGAGATTATGCTAGCGGGGATACGCAGTATTTT

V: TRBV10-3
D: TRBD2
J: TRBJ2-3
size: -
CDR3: CAINGGGPMTTDTQYF
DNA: TGTGCCATCAACGGGGGGGGGCCAATGACCACAGATACGCAGTATTTT

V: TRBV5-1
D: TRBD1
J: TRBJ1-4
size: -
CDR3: CASSPRTGDEKLFF
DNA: TGCGCCAGCAGCCCCCGGACAGGGGACGAAAAGCTGTTTTTT

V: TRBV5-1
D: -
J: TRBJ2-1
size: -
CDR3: CASSLDSQPPSNEQFF
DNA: TGCGCCAGCAGCTTGGATAGCCAACCACCCTCCAATGAGCAGTTCTTC

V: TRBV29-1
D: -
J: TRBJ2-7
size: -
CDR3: CSVVGTPSYEQYF
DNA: TGCAGCGTTGTTGGTACTCCTTCCTACGAGCAGTACTTC

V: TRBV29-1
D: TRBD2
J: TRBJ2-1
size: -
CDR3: CSVASGGVLVEQFF
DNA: TGCAGCGTGGCTAGCGGGGGGGTCCTGGTGGAGCAGTTCTTC

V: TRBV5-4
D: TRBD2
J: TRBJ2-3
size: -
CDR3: CASSSSGGTSTDTQYF
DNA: TGTGCCAGCAGCTCAAGCGGGGGGACTAGCACAGATACGCAGTATTTT

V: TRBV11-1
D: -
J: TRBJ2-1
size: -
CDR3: CASSPTFGPGENEQFF
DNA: TGTGCCAGCAGCCCCACTTTCGGACCGGGGGAGAATGAGCAGTTCTTC

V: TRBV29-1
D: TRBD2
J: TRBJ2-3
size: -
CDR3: CSVRGTSGGVDTQYF
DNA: TGCAGCGTCCGAGGGACTAGCGGGGGAGTTGATACGCAGTATTTT

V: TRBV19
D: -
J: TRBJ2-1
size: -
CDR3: CASSAGLPYEQFF
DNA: TGTGCCAGTAGTGCGGGACTCCCCTATGAGCAGTTCTTC

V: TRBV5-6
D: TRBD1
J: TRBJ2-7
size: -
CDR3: CASSLRDRGSEQYF
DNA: TGTGCCAGCAGCTTGCGGGACAGGGGTTCCGAGCAGTACTTC

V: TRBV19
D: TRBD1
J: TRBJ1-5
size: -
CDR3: CASSLTGGGYNQPQHF
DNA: TGTGCCAGTAGTCTAACAGGGGGCGGCTACAATCAGCCCCAGCATTTT

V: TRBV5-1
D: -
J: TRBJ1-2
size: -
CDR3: CASSPWGRDGYTF
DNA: TGCGCCAGCAGCCCCTGGGGGCGGGATGGCTACACCTTC

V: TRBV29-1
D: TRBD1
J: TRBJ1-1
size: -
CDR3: CSGGQGKNTEAFF
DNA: TGCAGCGGTGGACAGGGTAAGAACACTGAAGCTTTCTTT

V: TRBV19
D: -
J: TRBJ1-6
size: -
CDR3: CASMPEENSPLHF
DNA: TGTGCCAGTATGCCAGAAGAAAATTCACCCCTCCACTTT

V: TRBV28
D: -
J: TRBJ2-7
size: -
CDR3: CASSLWSVAYEQYF
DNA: TGTGCCAGCAGTTTATGGTCCGTCGCCTACGAGCAGTACTTC

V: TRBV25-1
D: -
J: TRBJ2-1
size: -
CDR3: CASTLTTSDNEQFF
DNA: TGTGCCAGCACACTCACTACGTCCGACAATGAGCAGTTCTTC

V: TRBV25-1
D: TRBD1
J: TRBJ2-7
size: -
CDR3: CASSIDRGRNIEQYF
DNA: TGTGCCAGCAGCATCGACAGGGGCCGCAATATCGAGCAGTACTTC

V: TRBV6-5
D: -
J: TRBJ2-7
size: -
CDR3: CASSPRLGTPLEQYF
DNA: TGTGCCAGCAGCCCCCGCCTGGGGACTCCCCTGGAGCAGTACTTC

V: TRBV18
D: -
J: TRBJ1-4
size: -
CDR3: CASSSIQGLNEKLFF
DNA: TGTGCCAGCTCATCCATCCAGGGACTTAATGAAAAACTGTTTTTT

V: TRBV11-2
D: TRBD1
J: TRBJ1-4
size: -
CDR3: CASSSTGGGDNEKLFF
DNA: TGTGCCAGCAGCTCTACAGGGGGTGGGGATAATGAAAAACTGTTTTTT

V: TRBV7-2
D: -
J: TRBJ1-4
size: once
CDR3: CASSLRPRSVELFF
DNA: TGTGCCAGCAGCCTTAGACCTCGGAGTGTGGAACTGTTTTTT

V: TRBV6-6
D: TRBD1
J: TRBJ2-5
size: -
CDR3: CASSYITGGGTQYF
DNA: TGTGCCAGCAGTTATATAACAGGGGGTGGGACCCAGTACTTC

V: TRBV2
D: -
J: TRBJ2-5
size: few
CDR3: CASRWTATNQETQYF
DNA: TGTGCCAGCAGGTGGACAGCGACGAACCAAGAGACCCAGTACTTC